A selection of T cell receptor beta chains follows, all from one sample in a study of shared clonotypes between healthy human individuals. Sequencing used immunoSEQ multiplex PCR; TCRdb keeps in-frame clones, though not all of them. Of around 2,100,000 clones in the sample, just under 95% were seen once. Sequencing was carried out using naive CD8+ T cells sorted from blood. The receptors were gathered from a man aged 18 to 30 in good health. The CDR3 runs from the conserved cysteine through the conserved F or W. The order of the fields is J gene, V gene, D gene, clone size, CDR3 protein, CDR3 DNA. A D gene is named only where the DNA matches it firmly. Clone size is stated in some rows and not others, as once, few, many or a class when expanded.

TRBJ2-5 | TRBV4-3 | - | - | CASSQAARQETQYF | TGCGCCAGCAGCCAAGCGGCAAGACAAGAGACCCAGTACTTC
TRBJ2-1 | TRBV5-1 | - | - | CASSLAYLLEEQFF | TGCGCCAGCAGCTTGGCGTACCTCCTGGAGGAGCAGTTCTTC
TRBJ2-7 | TRBV14 | - | - | CASSQADFSYEQYF | TGTGCCAGCAGCCAAGCGGACTTTTCCTACGAGCAGTACTTC
TRBJ1-5 | TRBV28 | TRBD1 | - | CASRNNRGDDNQPQHF | TGTGCCAGCAGAAACAACAGGGGGGATGACAATCAGCCCCAGCATTTT
TRBJ2-7 | TRBV29-1 | TRBD1 | - | CSVTPGTGGFEYF | TGCAGCGTGACACCCGGGACAGGGGGCTTCGAGTACTTC
TRBJ2-2 | TRBV6-4 | - | - | CASRRQRTNTGELFF | TGTGCCAGCAGGAGACAGAGAACGAACACCGGGGAGCTGTTTTTT
TRBJ2-2 | TRBV4-3 | - | once | CASSQEQVMTGVLEYAGELFF | TGCGCCAGCAGCCAAGAACAAGTAATGACGGGAGTTCTTGAGTACGCCGGGGAGCTGTTTTTT
TRBJ1-3 | TRBV6-5 | - | once | CASSQERISGNTIYF | TGTGCCAGCAGTCAAGAGCGAATCTCTGGAAACACCATATATTTT
TRBJ2-7 | TRBV10-3 | - | once | CAISEGKVYEQYF | TGTGCCATCAGTGAAGGGAAAGTCTACGAGCAGTACTTC
TRBJ2-5 | TRBV30 | - | - | CAWSVQGWETQYF | TGTGCCTGGAGTGTACAGGGCTGGGAGACCCAGTACTTC
TRBJ2-7 | TRBV18 | TRBD2 | - | CASSPPTSGSIYEQYF | TGTGCCAGCTCACCGCCTACTAGCGGGAGTATCTACGAGCAGTACTTC
TRBJ1-1 | TRBV6-1 | - | - | CASDAFPRDTEAFF | TGTGCCAGCGATGCTTTCCCCCGGGACACTGAAGCTTTCTTT
TRBJ1-1 | TRBV5-6 | TRBD1 | - | CASRSDRMNTEAFF | TGTGCCAGCAGGTCGGACAGGATGAACACTGAAGCTTTCTTT
TRBJ2-7 | TRBV5-1 | - | once | CASSLAGNTEQYF | TGCGCCAGCAGCTTGGCCGGAAACACCGAGCAGTACTTC
TRBJ2-5 | TRBV6-7 | - | - | CASEETQYF | TGTGCCAGCGAAGAGACCCAGTACTTC
TRBJ2-5 | TRBV4-1 | - | - | CASSQAVASASQETQYF | TGCGCCAGCAGTCAAGCGGTGGCTAGCGCAAGTCAAGAGACCCAGTACTTC
TRBJ2-7 | TRBV30 | - | - | CAWSVLAGEESYEQYF | TGTGCCTGGAGTGTACTTGCAGGGGAAGAGTCCTACGAGCAGTACTTC
TRBJ2-2 | TRBV10-1 | - | - | CASSEWGSTGELFF | TGCGCCAGCAGTGAGTGGGGTTCCACCGGGGAGCTGTTTTTT
TRBJ1-1 | TRBV11-2 | - | - | CASSLGPPGDTEAFF | TGTGCCAGCAGCTTAGGGCCCCCAGGGGACACTGAAGCTTTCTTT
TRBJ2-7 | TRBV7-8 | TRBD1 | - | CASSFGTGNSYEQYF | TGTGCCAGCAGCTTCGGGACAGGGAACTCCTACGAGCAGTACTTC
TRBJ2-7 | TRBV10-2 | - | - | CASSDSGATYEQYF | TGCGCCAGCAGTGATTCAGGGGCCACCTACGAGCAGTACTTC
TRBJ1-4 | TRBV11-1 | TRBD1 | once | CARPKGTGGEKLFF | TGTGCCAGACCTAAGGGGACAGGGGGTGAAAAACTGTTTTTT
TRBJ2-5 | TRBV29-1 | - | - | CSVEMKTQYF | TGCAGCGTTGAAATGAAGACCCAGTACTTC
TRBJ1-2 | TRBV27 | TRBD1 | - | CASSFLGTGGAVGYTF | TGTGCCAGCAGTTTTCTTGGGACAGGGGGCGCGGTAGGCTACACCTTC
TRBJ1-5 | TRBV6-5 | - | - | CASSLQGLGQPQHF | TGTGCCAGCAGTTTGCAGGGTCTGGGTCAGCCCCAGCATTTT
TRBJ2-2 | TRBV9 | - | few | CASSVEGDTGELFF | TGTGCCAGCAGCGTAGAGGGGGACACCGGGGAGCTGTTTTTT
TRBJ2-7 | TRBV5-6 | TRBD2 | - | CASSFSGISYEQYF | TGTGCCAGCAGTTTTAGCGGGATCTCCTACGAGCAGTACTTC
TRBJ2-5 | TRBV6-5 | - | - | CASSYGTEGTQYF | TGTGCCAGCAGTTACGGGACGGAGGGGACCCAGTACTTC
TRBJ1-1 | TRBV14 | TRBD1 | - | CASSQPWDRATNTEAFF | TGTGCCAGCAGCCAACCATGGGACAGGGCGACGAACACTGAAGCTTTCTTT
TRBJ2-7 | TRBV12-5 | - | - | CASGLGNEQYF | TGTGCTAGTGGTTTAGGGAACGAGCAGTACTTC
TRBJ2-1 | TRBV6-1 | - | - | CASRELVYSYNEQFF | TGTGCCAGCAGGGAGTTAGTGTATTCCTACAATGAGCAGTTCTTC
TRBJ2-7 | TRBV12-5 | - | - | CASGSPKGRGEQYF | TGTGCTAGTGGTTCCCCCAAGGGGCGAGGCGAGCAGTACTTC
TRBJ1-4 | TRBV7-9 | - | - | CASSGVKVTMDEKLFF | TGTGCCAGCAGCGGCGTTAAGGTGACCATGGATGAAAAACTGTTTTTT
TRBJ2-7 | TRBV27 | - | - | CASSSGTTYEQYF | TGTGCCAGCAGTTCCGGGACCACCTACGAGCAGTACTTC
TRBJ2-1 | TRBV11-3 | - | - | CASSFYSGSGAPYNEQFF | TGTGCCAGCAGCTTTTATTCAGGGTCAGGTGCACCTTACAATGAGCAGTTCTTC
TRBJ2-5 | TRBV7-6 | TRBD2 | - | CASSLGPAGDPAETQYF | TGTGCCAGCAGCTTAGGCCCAGCGGGGGACCCAGCCGAGACCCAGTACTTC
TRBJ2-1 | TRBV15 | - | - | CATSSVDQFNEQFF | TGTGCCACCAGCAGTGTGGACCAATTCAATGAGCAGTTCTTC
TRBJ2-7 | TRBV30 | TRBD2 | - | CAWKERRGLAGQFTYEQYF | TGTGCCTGGAAAGAGCGAAGGGGACTAGCGGGACAATTTACCTACGAGCAGTACTTC
TRBJ2-1 | TRBV14 | - | - | CASSLDYSYNEQFF | TGTGCCAGCAGCCTCGACTACTCCTACAATGAGCAGTTCTTC
TRBJ2-7 | TRBV28 | TRBD1 | once | CASSLYRDRAYEQYF | TGTGCCAGCAGTCTATACCGGGACAGAGCCTACGAGCAGTACTTC
TRBJ2-1 | TRBV5-6 | - | - | CASSLDTSYNEQFF | TGTGCCAGCAGCCTGGACACCTCCTACAATGAGCAGTTCTTC
TRBJ2-7 | TRBV5-1 | - | - | CASSLRTEVSYEQYF | TGCGCCAGCAGCTTGCGGACAGAGGTCTCCTACGAGCAGTACTTC
TRBJ2-1 | TRBV2 | - | - | CASSEGGSSYNEQFF | TGTGCCAGCAGTGAAGGCGGTAGCTCCTACAATGAGCAGTTCTTC
TRBJ2-1 | TRBV10-2 | TRBD2 | once | CASGAGGAYNEQFF | TGCGCCAGCGGTGCGGGAGGCGCCTACAATGAGCAGTTCTTC
TRBJ1-5 | TRBV6-1 | - | - | CASSEVGNNQPQHF | TGTGCCAGCAGTGAAGTAGGGAACAATCAGCCCCAGCATTTT
TRBJ2-7 | TRBV7-9 | TRBD1 | once | CASSSDREAYEQYF | TGTGCCAGCAGCTCCGACAGGGAAGCCTACGAGCAGTACTTC
TRBJ2-2 | TRBV19 | - | - | CASIPQNTGELFF | TGTGCCAGTATTCCCCAGAACACCGGGGAGCTGTTTTTT
TRBJ1-6 | TRBV7-6 | - | - | CASSLAQGSSYNSPLHF | TGTGCCAGCAGCTTAGCGCAGGGGAGCTCCTATAATTCACCCCTCCACTTT
TRBJ2-7 | TRBV30 | - | - | CAWSHTPSLLSPYEQYF | TGTGCCTGGAGTCATACGCCCAGTCTACTCTCGCCCTACGAGCAGTACTTC
TRBJ2-5 | TRBV5-4 | TRBD2 | - | CASSLGGGDETQYF | TGTGCCAGCAGCTTGGGGGGAGGGGACGAGACCCAGTACTTC
TRBJ1-2 | TRBV27 | - | - | CASSLSPGFYGYTF | TGTGCCAGCAGTTTATCTCCAGGATTCTATGGCTACACCTTC
TRBJ2-6 | TRBV5-6 | TRBD1 | - | CASSLAWGQLPGANVLTF | TGTGCCAGCAGCTTGGCTTGGGGACAGTTACCTGGGGCCAACGTCCTGACTTTC
TRBJ1-6 | TRBV28 | - | - | CASRPTGTGNSPLHF | TGTGCCAGCAGACCGACCGGGACTGGTAATTCACCCCTCCACTTT
TRBJ2-7 | TRBV27 | TRBD1 | - | CASSLDRASYEQYF | TGTGCCAGCAGTTTAGACAGGGCCTCCTACGAGCAGTACTTC
TRBJ2-5 | TRBV5-5 | TRBD2 | - | CASSLIAGEETQYF | TGTGCCAGCAGCTTGATAGCGGGAGAAGAGACCCAGTACTTC
TRBJ2-7 | TRBV19 | - | - | CASSIDLQGPTQQYF | TGTGCCAGTAGTATAGATCTCCAGGGGCCAACCCAGCAGTACTTC
TRBJ1-1 | TRBV15 | TRBD1 | - | CATETGSSEAFF | TGTGCCACCGAGACAGGGAGCAGTGAAGCTTTCTTT
TRBJ2-4 | TRBV13 | TRBD1 | - | CASSLGGTGGLNIQYF | TGTGCCAGCAGCTTAGGCGGGACAGGGGGACTAAACATTCAGTACTTC